The 23 T cell receptor beta chains presented below share a single source sample, sequenced in a study of T cell repertoires in aging, cancer and after chemotherapy (dated by TCRdb to about 2019). TCR beta rearrangements were amplified from genomic DNA extracted from peripheral blood rather than from sorted cells or RNA. Sequenced using an Illumina MiSeq. Using a mixed TRB-A/B primer pool, multiplex touch-down PCR amplified rearranged TRB sequences covering the V, D and J segments. The public sequencing data were trimmed at Q25 with fastp and processed into clonotypes with MiXCR by TCRdb, which kept only in-frame beta chains. Each record represents a unique CDR3 protein, reported with the most common genes and DNA among its rows. Within this sample are about 500 distinct CDR3 sequences, with roughly four fifths of them counted one time only. The top ten clones comprise about a quarter of the sample.

Input material: blood. The receptor source for this set is a human donor with a solid tumor.

This clonotype was picked up one time. J is TRBJ2-7 and V is TRBV6-5; no firm D call. Trimming shortened V by 0 bases and J by 4 bases, and 10 bases separated the two germline ends. There are 14 residues in the CDR3. Per germline, CDR1 MNHEY and CDR2 SVGAGI. CDR3 coding DNA: TGTGCCAGCAGTTACTCAAACCGTCCGTACGAGCAGTACTTC. It encodes CASSYSNRPYEQYF.

CDR3 in amino acids: CASSRQTGNEQFF. CDR3 DNA sequence: TGTGCCAGCAGCCGCCAGACAGGGAACGAGCAGTTCTTC. The chain combines TRBV7-2 with TRBJ2-1; 7 bases agree with TRBD1. The V gene's germline CDR1 is SGHTA and CDR2 FQGNSA. The V and J ends lost 5 bases and 10 bases, in that order; junction bases with no gene match: 8. The CDR3 sequence is 13 residues long.

V and J are TRBV11-2 and TRBJ1-1, with 8 bases lining up with TRBD1. Germline CDR1 reads SGHAT; CDR2 reads FQNNGV. This CDR3 comprises 15 residues. V lost 8 bases and J lost 4; bases outside the gene matches: 12. The CDR3: CASLQGANSATEAFF. The CDR3 nucleotides are TGTGCCAGCCTCCAGGGGGCGAATTCCGCCACTGAAGCTTTCTTT.

In this sample, this clonotype turned up a few times. The CDR3 here is CASKTGGGGTEAFF. CDR3 bases: TGTGCCAGTAAGACAGGGGGCGGGGGCACTGAAGCTTTCTTT. The rearrangement links TRBV19 to TRBJ1-1; 10 bases line up with TRBD1. The ends lost 7 bases at V and 4 bases at J; junction bases unmatched: 6. This CDR3 comprises 14 residues. In germline, CDR1 is LNHDA, CDR2 SQIVND (reference sequence).

The chain carries TRBV12-3 or TRBV12-4 and TRBJ2-2; no definite D call. V gave up 3 bases and J gave up 3 bases, with 11 bases separating them. This CDR3 comprises 15 residues. The CDR3 here is CASSLLSLHTGELFF. CDR3 DNA: TGTGCCAGCAGTTTGTTATCCCTTCACACCGGGGAGCTGTTTTTT.

This chain joins TRBV5-4 and TRBJ2-1, with D hard to call. V was trimmed by 2 bases and J by 7 bases, leaving 22 bases between them. Germline-derived CDR1 and CDR2 are SGHNT and YYREEE (reference sequence). This CDR3 region has 17 residues. In nucleotides, the CDR3 is TGTGCCAGCAGCTTTTCGAGTACCAACCAAATAGCAAATGAGCAGTTCTTC. Protein sequence: CASSFSSTNQIANEQFF.

The rearrangement uses TRBV27 and TRBJ1-6; D uncertain. Germline V lookup: CDR1 MNHEY, CDR2 SMNVEV (reference sequence). The CDR3 consists of 14 residues. Between the trimmed V and J ends, which lost 6 bases and 0 bases, there was a span of 6 bases. The CDR3 reads CASRPSSYNSPLHF. The DNA of the CDR3 is TGTGCCAGCAGACCTAGCTCCTATAATTCACCCCTCCACTTT.

The chain couples TRBV19 to TRBJ2-7; 9 bases match TRBD1. The J segment lost 5 bases and the V segment lost 4 bases, leaving 6 bases of the junction unmatched. CDR3 length: 14 residues. Germline V lookup: CDR1 LNHDA, CDR2 SQIVND (reference sequence). Written as DNA, the CDR3 is TGTGCCAGTAGTAACCGGGACAGGGCCAACGAGCAGTACTTC. Protein sequence: CASSNRDRANEQYF. Based on the CDR3 plus reference TRBV19 and TRBJ2-7, the full variable domain is DGGITQSPKYLFRKEGQNVTLSCEQNLNHDAMYWYRQDPGQGLRLIYYSQIVNDFQKGDIAEGYSVSREKKESFPLTVTSAQKNPTAFYLCASSNRDRANEQYFGPGTRLTVT.

This rearrangement joins TRBV5-6 to TRBJ1-2; D gene ambiguous. The germline gives CDR1 SGHDT, CDR2 YYEEEE. V lost 4 bases, J lost 2 bases, and 15 bases lay in between. CDR3 length: 15 residues. The CDR3 DNA reads as TGTGCCAGCAGCCCCAGCCAAGTTATCAACTATGGCTACACCTTC. This sequence encodes CASSPSQVINYGYTF.

This clonotype has only a few counts. This chain connects TRBV29-1 to TRBJ2-7, with D perhaps matching TRBD1 or TRBD2 (5 bases each). There are 12 residues in the CDR3. V lost 3 bases to trimming and J lost 4 bases, with 10 bases between them. Germline V gene data show CDR1 as SQVTM and CDR2 as ANQGSEA. The DNA of the CDR3 is TGCAGCGTTGAGGGGGTAAGGTACGAGCAGTACTTC. The encoded protein is CSVEGVRYEQYF.

V and J are TRBV19 and TRBJ1-2, with TRBD1 identical over 8 bases. V was pared by 9 bases and J by 5 bases, with 11 bases of the junction left unmatched. The CDR3 covers 14 residues. Germline V gives CDR1 LNHDA, CDR2 SQIVND (reference sequence). The CDR3 DNA is TGTGCCAGCTCACCGAGGGACAGGCTTTATGGCTACACCTTC. This gives the protein CASSPRDRLYGYTF.

For the CDR3, the DNA is TGTGCCAGCAGTGAAAAGTTGAGGCCCGACTCCTACGAGCAGTACTTC. Its translation is CASSEKLRPDSYEQYF. The chain combines TRBV25-1 with TRBJ2-7; D gene ambiguous. The CDR3 length is 16 residues. Germline lookup yields CDR1 MGHDK and CDR2 SYGVNS. Trimming removed 2 bases from V and 0 bases from J, with 14 bases in between.

This rearrangement joins TRBV6-5 to TRBJ1-2; TRBD1 agrees at 7 bases. Trimming cost V 3 bases and J 8 bases; bases outside gene matches: 12. CDR1 and CDR2 from the germline V gene are MNHEY and SVGAGI. The CDR3 spans 15 residues. The CDR3 loop is CASSYYSSTGRGYTF. The CDR3, as DNA: TGTGCCAGCAGTTATTATTCCTCGACAGGGCGAGGCTACACCTTC.

The chain links TRBV7-9 to TRBJ1-2; no clear D. Germline V CDR1 and CDR2: SEHNR, FQNEAQ (reference sequence). V was shortened by 5 bases and J by 3 bases, with 16 bases between the two germline ends. The CDR3 sequence is 15 residues long. The CDR3, as DNA: TGTGCCAGCAGCCGTCTTTTTACCGCTTACTATGGCTACACCTTC. Amino acid sequence: CASSRLFTAYYGYTF.

The chain carries TRBV20-1 and TRBJ2-7, with D possibly matching TRBD1 (7 bases). The V and J ends lost 0 bases and 1 base respectively, with 25 bases between them. This CDR3 is 19 amino acids long. Germline V gene data show CDR1 as DFQATT and CDR2 as SNEGSKA (reference sequence). CDR3 sequence (DNA): TGCAGTGCTAGAGATCACCCGGTTTGGAGGGGGCTAGAGTCCTACGAGCAGTACTTC. It codes for CSARDHPVWRGLESYEQYF.

This clonotype has a single count. This chain links TRBV7-6 with TRBJ1-5; no reliable D call. V dropped 4 bases and J dropped 4 bases, with 8 bases sitting between them. Germline V gene lookup returns CDR1 SGHVS and CDR2 FNYEAQ. The CDR3 length is 13 residues. The CDR3 coding sequence is TGTGCCAGCAGCTCCACCAGGAATCAGCCCCAGCATTTT. Translation: CASSSTRNQPQHF.

The V call is TRBV15, the J call TRBJ1-4; 8 nucleotides align to TRBD1. This CDR3 is 14 amino acids long. Germline V gene data show CDR1 as LNHNV and CDR2 as YYDKDF (reference sequence). After removal of 5 bases from V and 8 bases from J, the junction contained 7 bases not matched to a gene. The CDR3 nucleotides are TGTGCCACCAGCCCCGGACAGGGCGGGGAAAAACTGTTTTTT. It is translated as CATSPGQGGEKLFF.

Here the CDR3 DNA reads TGTGCCAGCAGCGGACCGACAGGGGCTAGCACAGATACGCAGTATTTT. Residues: CASSGPTGASTDTQYF. This chain joins TRBV7-9 and TRBJ2-3; 8 bases line up with TRBD1. In germline, CDR1 is SEHNR, CDR2 FQNEAQ (reference sequence). Unmatched junction bases numbered 7, after V lost 5 bases and J lost 0 bases. The CDR3 length is 16 residues.

J is TRBJ1-4 and V is TRBV11-2; D is unclear. V lost 2 bases and J 1 base, leaving 8 bases between the germline ends. Looked up from germline, CDR1 is SGHAT and CDR2 is FQNNGV. This CDR3 has 15 amino acids. In DNA form, the CDR3 reads TGTGCCAGCAGCTTATGGGCCGAAACTAATGAAAAACTGTTTTTT. Its translation: CASSLWAETNEKLFF.

The chain joins TRBV7-9 to TRBJ1-3; D unclear. Germline-derived CDR1 and CDR2 are SEHNR and FQNEAQ (reference sequence). The CDR3 has 16 residues. Trimming left V 1 base short and J 4 bases short, with 14 bases between. This CDR3 reads CASSLDWIHNGNTIYF. DNA of the CDR3: TGTGCCAGCAGCTTAGATTGGATTCACAACGGAAACACCATATATTTT.

This chain connects TRBV5-6 to TRBJ2-3, with unresolved D. Trimming removed 4 bases at V and 6 bases at J, with 9 bases between. This CDR3 is 12 amino acids long. Germline values: CDR1 SGHDT, CDR2 YYEEEE. CDR3 region: CASSRDFDTQYF. The CDR3 DNA reads TGTGCCAGCAGCCGTGACTTTGATACGCAGTATTTT.

CDR3 protein: CASSIPASGRNEQFF. CDR3 nucleotide sequence: TGTGCCAGTAGTATCCCGGCTAGCGGGAGGAATGAGCAGTTCTTC. This chain connects TRBV19 to TRBJ2-1, with 11 bases identical to TRBD2. The germline CDR1 and CDR2 sequences are LNHDA and SQIVND (reference sequence). J gave up 7 bases and V 3 bases, and 5 bases lay outside the gene matches. CDR3 size: 15 residues.

V is TRBV24-1 and J is TRBJ2-7; possible D gene TRBD1, 5 bases. Germline CDR1 reads KGHDR; CDR2 reads SFDVKD. This CDR3 has 15 residues. V gave up 9 bases and J gave up 3 bases, with 20 bases separating them. The chain's CDR3 is CATGIRLTENYEQYF. Here the CDR3 DNA reads TGTGCCACCGGGATCCGTTTGACAGAAAACTACGAGCAGTACTTC.